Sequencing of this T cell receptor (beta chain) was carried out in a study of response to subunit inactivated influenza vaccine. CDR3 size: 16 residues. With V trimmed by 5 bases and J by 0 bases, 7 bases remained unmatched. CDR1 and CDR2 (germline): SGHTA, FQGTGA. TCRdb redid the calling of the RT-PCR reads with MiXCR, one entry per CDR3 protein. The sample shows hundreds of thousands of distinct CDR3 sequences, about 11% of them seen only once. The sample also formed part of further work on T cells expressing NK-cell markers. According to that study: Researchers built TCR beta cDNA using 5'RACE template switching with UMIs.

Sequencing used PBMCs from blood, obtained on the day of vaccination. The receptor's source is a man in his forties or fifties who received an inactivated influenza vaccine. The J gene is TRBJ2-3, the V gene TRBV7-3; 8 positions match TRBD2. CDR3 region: CASSISAGASTDTQYF. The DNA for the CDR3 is TGTGCCAGCAGCATCTCAGCGGGGGCTAGCACAGATACGCAGTATTTT.